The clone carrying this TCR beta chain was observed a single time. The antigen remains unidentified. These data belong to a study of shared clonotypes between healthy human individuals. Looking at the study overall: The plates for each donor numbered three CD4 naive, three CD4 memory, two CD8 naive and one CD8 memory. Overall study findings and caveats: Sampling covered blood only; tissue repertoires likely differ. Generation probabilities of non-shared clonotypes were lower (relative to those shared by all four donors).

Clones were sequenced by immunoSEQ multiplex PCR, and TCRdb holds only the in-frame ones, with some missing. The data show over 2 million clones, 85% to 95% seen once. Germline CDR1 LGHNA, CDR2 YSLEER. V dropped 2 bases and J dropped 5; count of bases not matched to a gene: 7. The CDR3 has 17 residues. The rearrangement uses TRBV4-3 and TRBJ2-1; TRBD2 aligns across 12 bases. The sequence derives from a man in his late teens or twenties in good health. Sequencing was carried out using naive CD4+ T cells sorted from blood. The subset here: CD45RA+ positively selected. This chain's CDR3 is CASSQTTGLAGDNEQFF. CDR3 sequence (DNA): TGCGCCAGCAGCCAAACGACGGGACTAGCGGGTGACAATGAGCAGTTCTTC.